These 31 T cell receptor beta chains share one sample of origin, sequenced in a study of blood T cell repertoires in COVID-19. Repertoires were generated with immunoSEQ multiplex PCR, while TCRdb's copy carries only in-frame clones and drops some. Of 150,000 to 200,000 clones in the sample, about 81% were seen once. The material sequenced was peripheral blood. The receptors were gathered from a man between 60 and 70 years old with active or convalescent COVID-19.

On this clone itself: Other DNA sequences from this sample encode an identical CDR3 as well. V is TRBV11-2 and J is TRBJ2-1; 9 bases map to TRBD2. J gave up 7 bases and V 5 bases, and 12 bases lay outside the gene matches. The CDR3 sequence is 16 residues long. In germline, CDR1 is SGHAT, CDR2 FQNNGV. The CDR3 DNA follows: TGTGCCAGCAGCCCTAGACTGGCGGGGGGGCCAAATGAGCAGTTCTTC. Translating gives CASSPRLAGGPNEQFF.

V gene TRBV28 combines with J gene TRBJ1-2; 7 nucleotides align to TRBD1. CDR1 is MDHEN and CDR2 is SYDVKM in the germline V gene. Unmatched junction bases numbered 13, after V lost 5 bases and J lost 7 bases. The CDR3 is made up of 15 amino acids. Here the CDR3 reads CASSPLTGSYGGYTF. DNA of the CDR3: TGTGCCAGCAGTCCTCTGACAGGGAGTTATGGTGGCTACACCTTC.

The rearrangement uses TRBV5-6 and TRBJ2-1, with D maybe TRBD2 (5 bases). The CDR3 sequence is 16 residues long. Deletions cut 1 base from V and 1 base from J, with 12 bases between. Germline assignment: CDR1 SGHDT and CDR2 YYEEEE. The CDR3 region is CASSLSLALSYNEQFF. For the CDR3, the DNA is TGTGCCAGCAGCTTGTCTTTAGCGCTATCCTACAATGAGCAGTTCTTC. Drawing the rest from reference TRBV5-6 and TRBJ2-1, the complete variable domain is DAGVTQSPTHLIKTRGQQVTLRCSPKSGHDTVSWYQQALGQGPQFIFQYYEEEERQRGNFPDRFSGHQFPNYSSELNVNALLLGDSALYLCASSLSLALSYNEQFFGPGTRLTVL.

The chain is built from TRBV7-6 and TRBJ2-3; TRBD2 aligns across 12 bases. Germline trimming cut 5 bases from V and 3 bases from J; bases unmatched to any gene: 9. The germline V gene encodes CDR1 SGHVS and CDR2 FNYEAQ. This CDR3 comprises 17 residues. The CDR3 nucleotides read TGTGCCAGCAGCCCGCCCGCTAGCGGGAGGGCAACAGATACGCAGTATTTT. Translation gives CASSPPASGRATDTQYF.

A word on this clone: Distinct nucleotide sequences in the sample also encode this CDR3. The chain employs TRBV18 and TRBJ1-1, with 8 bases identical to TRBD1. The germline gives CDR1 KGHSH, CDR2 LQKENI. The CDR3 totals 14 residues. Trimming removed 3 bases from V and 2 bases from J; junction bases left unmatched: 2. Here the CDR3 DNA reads TGTGCCAGCTCACCCGGACAGGGTAACACTGAAGCTTTCTTT. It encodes CASSPGQGNTEAFF.

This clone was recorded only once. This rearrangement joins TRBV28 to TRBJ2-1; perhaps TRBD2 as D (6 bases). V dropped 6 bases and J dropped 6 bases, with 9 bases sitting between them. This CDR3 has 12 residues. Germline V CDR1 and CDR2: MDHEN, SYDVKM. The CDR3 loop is CASSLAVNEQFF. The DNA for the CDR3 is TGTGCCAGCAGCTTAGCGGTCAATGAGCAGTTCTTC.

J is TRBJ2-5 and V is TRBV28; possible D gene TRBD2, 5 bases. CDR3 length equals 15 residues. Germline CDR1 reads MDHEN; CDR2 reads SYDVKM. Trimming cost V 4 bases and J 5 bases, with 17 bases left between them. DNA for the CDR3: TGTGCCAGCAGTTCCGACCGGGAAGGTGACGAGACCCAGTACTTC. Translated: CASSSDREGDETQYF.

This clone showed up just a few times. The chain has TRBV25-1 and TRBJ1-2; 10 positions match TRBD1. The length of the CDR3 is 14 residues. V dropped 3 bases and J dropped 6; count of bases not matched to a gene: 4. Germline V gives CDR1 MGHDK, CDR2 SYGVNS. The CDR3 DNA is TGTGCCAGCAGTGAGACAGGGGGCAAGGATGGCTACACCTTC. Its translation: CASSETGGKDGYTF.

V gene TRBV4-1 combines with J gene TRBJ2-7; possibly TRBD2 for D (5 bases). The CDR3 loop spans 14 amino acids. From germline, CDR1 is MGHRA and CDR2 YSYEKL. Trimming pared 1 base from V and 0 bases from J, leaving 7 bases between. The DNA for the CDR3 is TGCGCCAGCAGCCAAGTTAGCGTCTCCTACGAGCAGTACTTC. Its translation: CASSQVSVSYEQYF.

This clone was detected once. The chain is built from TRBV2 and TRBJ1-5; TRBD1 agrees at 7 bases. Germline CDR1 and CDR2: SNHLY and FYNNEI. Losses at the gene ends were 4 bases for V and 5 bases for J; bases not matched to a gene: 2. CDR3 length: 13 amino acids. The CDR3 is CASSGTGDQPQHF. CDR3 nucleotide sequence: TGTGCCAGCAGTGGTACAGGGGATCAGCCCCAGCATTTT.

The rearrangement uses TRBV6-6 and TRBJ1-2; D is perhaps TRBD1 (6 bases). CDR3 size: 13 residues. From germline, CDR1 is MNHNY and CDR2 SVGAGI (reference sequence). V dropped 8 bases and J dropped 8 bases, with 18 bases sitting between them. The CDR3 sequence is CASRRVGAQGYTF. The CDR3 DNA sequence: TGTGCCAGCCGACGTGTGGGGGCGCAAGGCTACACCTTC.

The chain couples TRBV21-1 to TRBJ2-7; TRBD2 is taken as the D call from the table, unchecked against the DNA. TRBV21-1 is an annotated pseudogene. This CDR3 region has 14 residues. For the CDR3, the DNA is TGTGCCAGCAGCGGGGGGGGTCCTACCTACGAGCAGTACTTC. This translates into CASSGGGPTYEQYF.

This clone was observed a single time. CDR3 protein: CASSPLAESSYNEQFF. CDR3 DNA: TGTGCCAGCAGCCCTCTAGCGGAAAGCTCCTACAATGAGCAGTTCTTC. This chain joins TRBV7-6 and TRBJ2-1; 7 bases map to TRBD2. The CDR3 covers 16 residues. Per germline, CDR1 SGHVS and CDR2 FNYEAQ. The V gene end was trimmed by 5 bases and the J gene end by 0 bases; junction bases not matched to a gene: 7. The complete variable domain, with remaining parts taken from reference TRBV7-6 and TRBJ2-1, reads GAGVSQSPRYKVTKRGQDVALRCDPISGHVSLYWYRQALGQGPEFLTYFNYEAQQDKSGLPNDRFSAERPEGSISTLTIQRTEQRDSAMYRCASSPLAESSYNEQFFGPGTRLTVL.

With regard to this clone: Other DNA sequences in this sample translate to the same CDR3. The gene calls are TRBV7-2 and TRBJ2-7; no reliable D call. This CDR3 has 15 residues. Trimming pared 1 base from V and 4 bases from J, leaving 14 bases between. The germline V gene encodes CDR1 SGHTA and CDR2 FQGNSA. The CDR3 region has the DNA TGTGCCAGCAGCTTAGGTCTGGCAGCGAATTACGAGCAGTACTTC. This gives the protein CASSLGLAANYEQYF.

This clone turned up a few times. For the CDR3, the DNA is TGTGCCAGCAGCAGAAGGAGTGGGGAGACCCAGTACTTC. This sequence encodes CASSRRSGETQYF. This chain uses TRBV28 with TRBJ2-5; D not resolved. The CDR3 consists of 13 residues. Trimming cost V 6 bases and J 5 bases, with 13 bases left between them. The V gene's germline CDR1 is MDHEN and CDR2 SYDVKM.

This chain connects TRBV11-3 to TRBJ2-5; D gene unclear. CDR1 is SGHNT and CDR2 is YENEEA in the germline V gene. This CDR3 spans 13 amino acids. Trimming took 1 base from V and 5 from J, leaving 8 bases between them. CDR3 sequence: CASSLGAGETQYF. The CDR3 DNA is TGTGCCAGCAGCTTAGGCGCCGGGGAGACCCAGTACTTC.

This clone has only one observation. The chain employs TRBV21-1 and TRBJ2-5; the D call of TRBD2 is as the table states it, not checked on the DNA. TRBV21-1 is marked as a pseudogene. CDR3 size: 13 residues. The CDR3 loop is CASSKGLKGTQYF. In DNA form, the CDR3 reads TGTGCCAGCAGCAAAGGACTAAAAGGGACCCAGTACTTC.

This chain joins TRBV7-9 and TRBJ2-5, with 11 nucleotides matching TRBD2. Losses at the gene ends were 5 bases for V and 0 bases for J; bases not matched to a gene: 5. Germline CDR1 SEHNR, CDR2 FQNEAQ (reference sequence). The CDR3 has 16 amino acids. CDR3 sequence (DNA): TGTGCCAGCAGCCGGACTAGCGGGTTGTACCAAGAGACCCAGTACTTC. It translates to CASSRTSGLYQETQYF.

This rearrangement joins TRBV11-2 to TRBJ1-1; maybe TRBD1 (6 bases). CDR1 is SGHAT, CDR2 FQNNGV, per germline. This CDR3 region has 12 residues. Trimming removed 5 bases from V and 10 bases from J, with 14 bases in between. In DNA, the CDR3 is TGTGCCAGCAGCGTGGACAGACATCGAGCTTTCTTT. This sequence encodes CASSVDRHRAFF.

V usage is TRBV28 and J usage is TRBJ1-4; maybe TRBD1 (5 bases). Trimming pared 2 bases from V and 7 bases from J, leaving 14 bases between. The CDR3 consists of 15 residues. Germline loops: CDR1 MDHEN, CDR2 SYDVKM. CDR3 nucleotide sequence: TGTGCCAGCAGTTTACCCCAAACAGGTGCTGAAAAACTGTTTTTT. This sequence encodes CASSLPQTGAEKLFF. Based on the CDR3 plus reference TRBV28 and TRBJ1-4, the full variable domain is DVKVTQSSRYLVKRTGEKVFLECVQDMDHENMFWYRQDPGLGLRLIYFSYDVKMKEKGDIPEGYSVSREKKERFSLILESASTNQTSMYLCASSLPQTGAEKLFFGSGTQLSVL.

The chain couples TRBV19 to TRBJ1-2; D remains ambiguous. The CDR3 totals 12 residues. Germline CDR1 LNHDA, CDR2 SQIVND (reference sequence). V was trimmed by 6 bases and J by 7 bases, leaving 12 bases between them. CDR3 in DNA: TGTGCCAGTAGGACCGGGTATGCTGGCTACACCTTC. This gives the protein CASRTGYAGYTF.

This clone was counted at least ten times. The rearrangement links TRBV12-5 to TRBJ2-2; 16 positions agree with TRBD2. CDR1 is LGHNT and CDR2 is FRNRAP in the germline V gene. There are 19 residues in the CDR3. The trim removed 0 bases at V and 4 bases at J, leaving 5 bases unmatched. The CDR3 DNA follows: TGTGCTAGTGGTTTGGTTGGGACTAGCGGGAGGGACGGCACCGGGGAGCTGTTTTTT. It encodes CASGLVGTSGRDGTGELFF.

The CDR3 is CASSTTPGQTEQYF. CDR3 coding DNA: TGTGCCAGCAGTACGACCCCTGGGCAGACCGAGCAGTACTTC. The V call is TRBV6-5, the J call TRBJ2-7; D not resolved. From germline, CDR1 is MNHEY and CDR2 SVGAGI. V was shortened by 5 bases and J by 6 bases, with 17 bases between the two germline ends. The CDR3 runs to 14 residues.

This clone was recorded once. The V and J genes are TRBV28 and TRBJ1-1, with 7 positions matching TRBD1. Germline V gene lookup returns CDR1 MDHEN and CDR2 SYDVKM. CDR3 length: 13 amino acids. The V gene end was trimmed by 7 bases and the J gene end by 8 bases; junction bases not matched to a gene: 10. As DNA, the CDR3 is TGTGCCAGCAAACGACAGGGTGGCATCGAAGCTTTCTTT. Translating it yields CASKRQGGIEAFF.

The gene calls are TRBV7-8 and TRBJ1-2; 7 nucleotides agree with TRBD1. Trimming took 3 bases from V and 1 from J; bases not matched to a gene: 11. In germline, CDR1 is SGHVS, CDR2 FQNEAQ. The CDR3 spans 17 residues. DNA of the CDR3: TGTGCCAGCAGCTTTCTGGAACGGACAGGTTTTAACTATGGCTACACCTTC. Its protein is CASSFLERTGFNYGYTF.

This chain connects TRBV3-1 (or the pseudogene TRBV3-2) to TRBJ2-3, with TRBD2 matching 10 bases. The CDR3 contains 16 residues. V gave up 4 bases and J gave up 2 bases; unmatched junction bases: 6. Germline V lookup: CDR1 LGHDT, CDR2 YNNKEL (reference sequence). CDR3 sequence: CASSPLAGGPTDTQYF. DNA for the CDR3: TGTGCCAGCAGCCCTTTAGCGGGGGGCCCCACAGATACGCAGTATTTT.

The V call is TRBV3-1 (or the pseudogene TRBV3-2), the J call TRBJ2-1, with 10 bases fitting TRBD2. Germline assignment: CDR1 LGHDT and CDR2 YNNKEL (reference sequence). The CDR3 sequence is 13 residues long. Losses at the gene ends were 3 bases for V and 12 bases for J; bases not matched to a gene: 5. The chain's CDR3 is CASSQRSSGRQFF. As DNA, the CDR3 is TGTGCCAGCAGCCAGCGGTCTAGCGGGAGGCAGTTCTTC.

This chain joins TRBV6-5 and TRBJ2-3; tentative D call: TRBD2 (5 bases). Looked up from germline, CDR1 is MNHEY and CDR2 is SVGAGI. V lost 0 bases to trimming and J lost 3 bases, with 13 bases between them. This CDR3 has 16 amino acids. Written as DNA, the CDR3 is TGTGCCAGCAGTTACTCTCGGGCGGGTCAAACAGATACGCAGTATTTT. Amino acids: CASSYSRAGQTDTQYF.

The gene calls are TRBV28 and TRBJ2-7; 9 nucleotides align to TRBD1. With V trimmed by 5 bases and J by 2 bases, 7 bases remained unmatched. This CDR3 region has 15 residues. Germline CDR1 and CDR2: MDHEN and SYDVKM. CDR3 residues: CASSRTGGSTYEQYF. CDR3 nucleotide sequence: TGTGCCAGCAGTCGTACAGGGGGCTCGACCTACGAGCAGTACTTC.

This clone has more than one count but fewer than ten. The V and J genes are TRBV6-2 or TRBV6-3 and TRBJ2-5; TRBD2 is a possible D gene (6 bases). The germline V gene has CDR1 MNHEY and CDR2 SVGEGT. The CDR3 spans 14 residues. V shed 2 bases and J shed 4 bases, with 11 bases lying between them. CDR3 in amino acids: CASSYAGILETQYF. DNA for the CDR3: TGTGCCAGCAGTTACGCGGGGATACTAGAGACCCAGTACTTC.

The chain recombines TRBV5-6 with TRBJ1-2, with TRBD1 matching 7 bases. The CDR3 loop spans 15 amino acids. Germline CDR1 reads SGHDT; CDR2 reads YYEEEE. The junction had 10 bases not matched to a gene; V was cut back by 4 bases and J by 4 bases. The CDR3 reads CASSPTKGAGYGYTF. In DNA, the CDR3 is TGTGCCAGCAGCCCTACCAAGGGGGCTGGCTATGGCTACACCTTC.